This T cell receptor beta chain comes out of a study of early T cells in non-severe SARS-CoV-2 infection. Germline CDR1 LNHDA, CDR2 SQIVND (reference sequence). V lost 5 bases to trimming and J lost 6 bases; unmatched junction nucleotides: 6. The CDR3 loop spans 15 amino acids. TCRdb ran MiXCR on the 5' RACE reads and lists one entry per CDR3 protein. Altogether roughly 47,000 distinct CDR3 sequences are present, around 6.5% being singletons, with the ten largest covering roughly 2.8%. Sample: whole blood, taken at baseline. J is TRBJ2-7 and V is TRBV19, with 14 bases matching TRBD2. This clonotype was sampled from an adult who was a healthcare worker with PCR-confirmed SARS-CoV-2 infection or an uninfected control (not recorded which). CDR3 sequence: CASSPRTSGGTEQYF. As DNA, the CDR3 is TGTGCCAGTAGTCCCCGGACTAGCGGGGGGACCGAGCAGTACTTC.